The rows below give T cell receptor beta chains drawn from one sample of a study of T cell repertoires in cytomegalovirus infection. TCRdb ran MiXCR on the reads and lists one entry per CDR3 protein. Among roughly 630,000 distinct CDR3 sequences, roughly 24% were seen once, and the ten largest hold 7.5% to 9%. Sequenced material: CD8+ T cells from PBMCs. The source is a human donor in good health (CMV status not recorded). Some clones in this sample may be carry-over from other donors' samples. The CDR3 runs from the conserved cysteine through the conserved F or W. D genes are given only for firm matches. Rows may omit the clone size; those that give it use once, few, many or a size class.

>TRBD2|TRBJ2-5|TRBV6-6|-
TGTGCCAGCAGTTATACTAGCGGGGGCGGAGGGGCCCAGTACTTC
CASSYTSGGGGAQYF
>TRBD1|TRBJ2-3|TRBV7-6|many
TGTGCCAGCAGCGGATCGAGGGGGCGCGATACGCAGTATTTT
CASSGSRGRDTQYF
>TRBD1|TRBJ2-3|TRBV28|few
TGTGCCAGCAATCGGGACAGTAGCACAGATACGCAGTATTTT
CASNRDSSTDTQYF
>TRBD1|TRBJ2-7|TRBV7-8|-
TGTGCCAGCAGGTCTGACAGGGTTGGGTCCTACGAGCAGTACTTC
CASRSDRVGSYEQYF
>TRBD2|TRBJ2-1|TRBV5-6|-
TGTGCCAGCAGCCCCGGGACTAGCACCCGCGAGCAGTTCTTC
CASSPGTSTREQFF
>TRBD1|TRBJ1-2|TRBV29-1|few
TGCAGCGTTGGGGGGGACAGGGGGCGCGGGAGTGGCTACACCTTC
CSVGGDRGRGSGYTF
>-|TRBJ2-7|TRBV19|-
TGTGCCAGTAGTATCCGGGAACCCTACGAGCAGTACTTC
CASSIREPYEQYF
>-|TRBJ2-3|TRBV7-4|once
TGTGCCAGCAGCGGCCGTGAGAGGGGGGTCCTCACAGATACGCAGTATTTT
CASSGRERGVLTDTQYF
>TRBD2|TRBJ2-3|TRBV7-8|-
TGTGCCAGCAGCTCCCGGTCGAAAGCGGGGTACACAGATACGCAGTATTTT
CASSSRSKAGYTDTQYF
>TRBD2|TRBJ2-1|TRBV29-1|few
TGCAGCGCTGAGGGGACTAGCGGGGGATCTTACAATGAGCAGTTCTTC
CSAEGTSGGSYNEQFF
>-|TRBJ1-1|TRBV29-1|-
TGCAGCGTTGAAGATGGCGGGGGGCGAAGGACTGAAGCTTTCTTT
CSVEDGGGRRTEAFF
>-|TRBJ2-4|TRBV7-9|many
TGTGCCAGCAGCTCCGATACGAACCTAAAAAACATTCAGTACTTC
CASSSDTNLKNIQYF
>-|TRBJ1-1|TRBV28|few
TGTACCAGCAGTTTCATGACAGCGAACACTGAAGCTTTCTTT
CTSSFMTANTEAFF
>TRBD1|TRBJ1-2|TRBV7-6|-
TGTGCCAGCAGCTCAAACAGGGGGCCAAACTATGGCTACACCTTC
CASSSNRGPNYGYTF
>-|TRBJ2-5|TRBV27|-
TGTGCCAGCAGTCCGGGAGAAGAAGAGACCCAGTACTTC
CASSPGEEETQYF
>-|TRBJ2-2|TRBV14|-
TGTGCCAGCAGCCAGGACTGGAACACCGGGGAGCTGTTTTTT
CASSQDWNTGELFF
>TRBD2|TRBJ2-7|TRBV7-2|many
TGTGCCAGCAGCGAGAGAGGGTGGACTAGCGGATCTCTCGAGCAGTACTTC
CASSERGWTSGSLEQYF
>TRBD2|TRBJ2-5|TRBV12-3/TRBV12-4|-
TGTGCCAGCAGTTCCGGTTCAGAGACTAGCGGGGGATCTGAGACCCAGTACTTC
CASSSGSETSGGSETQYF
>TRBD1|TRBJ1-2|TRBV7-9|-
TGTGCCAGCAGCTTACCGCAGTTGGACAGGGACTATGGCTACACCTTC
CASSLPQLDRDYGYTF
>-|TRBJ1-5|TRBV28|few
TGTGCCAGCAGTTCCTTTGGATACAGGGAAGGCCAGCCCCAGCATTTT
CASSSFGYREGQPQHF
>-|TRBJ2-1|TRBV5-3|-
TGTGCCAGCAGCTTCCAGGGGATAACCTACAATGAGCAGTTCTTC
CASSFQGITYNEQFF
>-|TRBJ2-3|TRBV7-2|many
TGTGCCAGCAGCTCTCTAGCAGGGGGGGGCCCCACAGATACGCAGTATTTT
CASSSLAGGGPTDTQYF
>TRBD2|TRBJ2-1|TRBV2|once
TGTGCCATCCTTTTACTAGCGGGGGGACCGGGGGAGCAGTTCTTC
CAILLLAGGPGEQFF
>TRBD1|TRBJ1-2|TRBV14|once
TGTGCCAGCAGCGAAGAGCGCATATCCGGGACAGCCGGCTACACCTTC
CASSEERISGTAGYTF
>TRBD2|TRBJ2-1|TRBV7-6|-
TGTGCCAGCACCGCACTAGCGGGGGGTTATGAGCAGTTCTTC
CASTALAGGYEQFF
>-|TRBJ2-7|TRBV20-1|few
TGCAGTGCTAGAGATCAACACGGCTCCTACGAGCAGTACTTC
CSARDQHGSYEQYF
>-|TRBJ2-7|TRBV7-2|few
TGTGCCAGCAGCTTAGGGCGAGACAGGTACCGTTACGAGCAGTACTTC
CASSLGRDRYRYEQYF
>TRBD1|TRBJ1-2|TRBV6-2/TRBV6-3|few
TGTGCCAGCGCGGACAGGCGGATAAAGGATGGCTACACCTTC
CASADRRIKDGYTF
>TRBD1|TRBJ2-4|TRBV6-8|-
TGTGCCAGCAGCCGGACTGGGCCAGGGGGAGACATTCAGTACTTC
CASSRTGPGGDIQYF
>TRBD1|TRBJ2-3|TRBV7-9|-
TGTGCCAGCAGCTGGTGGACAGGGTCCGAAGATACGCAGTATTTT
CASSWWTGSEDTQYF
>-|TRBJ2-2|TRBV29-1|-
TGCAGCGTTGGTGTCCCTACCGGGGAGCTGTTTTTT
CSVGVPTGELFF
>-|TRBJ2-6|TRBV2|few
TGTGCCAGCTACGGACAAATCTCTGGGGCCAACGTCCTGACTTTC
CASYGQISGANVLTF
>-|TRBJ2-1|TRBV6-2/TRBV6-3|few
TGTGCCAGCAGTTACTCGGCAGGGGCTAAGTACAATGAGCAGTTCTTC
CASSYSAGAKYNEQFF
>-|TRBJ2-7|TRBV7-9|-
TGTGCCAGCAGTCCCCTATGGGGCGAGCAGTACTTC
CASSPLWGEQYF
>-|TRBJ1-1|TRBV12-5|-
TGTGCTAGTGGTCCACCGGGTACGACTGAAGCTTTCTTT
CASGPPGTTEAFF
>TRBD2|TRBJ2-6|TRBV10-3|few
TGTGCCATCAAAGCCACTGCGGGGGCTGGGGCCAACGTCCTGACTTTC
CAIKATAGAGANVLTF
>-|TRBJ1-2|TRBV13|once
TGTGCCAGCAGCGGTGGACGGGGAACTAACTATGGCTACACCTTC
CASSGGRGTNYGYTF
>TRBD1|TRBJ1-1|TRBV7-9|-
TGTGCCAGCAGCGGGGAGGAGGGCAGGGGGCATTTATACACTGAAGCTTTCTTT
CASSGEEGRGHLYTEAFF
>-|TRBJ1-1|TRBV9|-
TGTGCCAGCAGCGTGGGGGGAAGCGGCGAAGCTTTCTTT
CASSVGGSGEAFF
>TRBD1|TRBJ1-5|TRBV6-2/TRBV6-3|few
TGTGCCAGCAGTTCGGCTGGACAGGGGGACCCGTTTCGCAATCAGCCCCAGCATTTT
CASSSAGQGDPFRNQPQHF
>-|TRBJ1-2|TRBV20-1|few
TGCAGTGCTAGAGATAGTCCCTCCCCGGGGGGCTACACCTTC
CSARDSPSPGGYTF
>-|TRBJ1-2|TRBV7-6|many
TGTGCCAGCAGCAACGTCATCGGGCGACACTATGGCTACACCTTC
CASSNVIGRHYGYTF
>TRBD2|TRBJ2-1|TRBV6-2/TRBV6-3|-
TGTGCCAGCACCGGGACTAGCGGGGGTTACAATGAGCAGTTCTTC
CASTGTSGGYNEQFF
>-|TRBJ1-1|TRBV7-9|-
TGTGCCAGCAGCTTAGAATACCTCCGGGGGCGTTACACTGAAGCTTTCTTT
CASSLEYLRGRYTEAFF
>-|TRBJ2-3|TRBV28|many
TGTGCCAGCAGCCAGGGCGGTGCGGCATTCTCTAGCACAGATACGCAGTATTTT
CASSQGGAAFSSTDTQYF
>-|TRBJ2-3|TRBV7-2|many
TGTGCCAGCAGCTTAGACAACACAGATACGCAGTATTTT
CASSLDNTDTQYF
>-|TRBJ2-1|TRBV2|few
TGTGCCAGCAGTGATAACACCTTAGATGAGCAGTTCTTC
CASSDNTLDEQFF
>TRBD2|TRBJ2-1|TRBV7-9|-
TGTGCCAGCAGCGCAGCGGGGTGGGGAAATGAGCAGTTCTTC
CASSAAGWGNEQFF
>TRBD1|TRBJ1-4|TRBV28|-
TGTGCCAGCAGTTTAATCACAGGGGACAAACTGTTTTTT
CASSLITGDKLFF
>-|TRBJ1-1|TRBV7-9|-
TGTGCCAGCAGCCTAGAAGCCCCTGAAGCTTTCTTT
CASSLEAPEAFF
>-|TRBJ2-4|TRBV7-9|-
TGTGCCAGCAGCTTAACCGGGGCCGCCCCGGACATTCAGTACTTC
CASSLTGAAPDIQYF
>-|TRBJ2-7|TRBV7-6|-
TGTGCCAGCAGCTTAGGGGCCAACGAGCAGTACTTC
CASSLGANEQYF
>TRBD1|TRBJ2-1|TRBV4-3|few
TGCGCCAGCAGCCTAGACAGGGGTGACAATGAGCAGTTCTTC
CASSLDRGDNEQFF
>-|TRBJ2-7|TRBV7-9|-
TGTGCCAGCAGTCTCCAGGGGCAAGAGCAGTACTTC
CASSLQGQEQYF